This TCR beta chain was recovered during a study of blood T cell repertoires in COVID-19 (dated by TCRdb to about 2020). Regarding the research as a whole: Samples covering the acute and convalescent phases of COVID-19 were provided by collaborators in the United States, Italy and Spain. The material from the prospective study consisted of cDNA or gDNA derived from T cells, B-cell-depleted T cells, or PBMCs. Where HLA class I and class II types were available, the types were taken from metadata supplied by the sample provider, not from assay-based typing. The samples were drawn from the first 160 participants of the ongoing ImmuneRACE study and from 1,200 or so subjects provided by 6 global collaborators. Subjects who had been exposed to COVID-19, were actively infected with it, or had recovered from it provided the deeply sampled blood TCRbeta repertoires that made up the dataset. The repertoires were made available in a free public database intended to serve as a resource for research on the immune response to SARS-CoV-2. A de-identified subject ID, COVID-19 status, age in years and sex were almost always included in the sample metadata. What the work shows at the level of the full study, not this receptor alone: How much clinical and demographic metadata was included differed by source and by participant, and the metadata was provided uncurated.

Comment on this clone: It has no known antigen specificity. Base qualities are not provided; no much larger clone lies one nucleotide away.

TCRbeta CDR3 regions were amplified from genomic DNA by means of the immunoSEQ Assay, a bias-controlled multiplex PCR. As for the authors' bioinformatics: The number of nucleated cells in each sample was estimated by amplification of reference gene primers within the assay. Sequence reads were collapsed and filtered to measure the absolute abundance of every unique TCRbeta CDR3 rearrangement. For each sample, productive Simpson clonality was calculated as the square root of Simpson's diversity index across productive rearrangements. The source is immuneACCESS, and TCRdb retained only in-frame sequences with V and J called. Part of the clones is not carried over; for the studies checked, unresolved V genes explain less than half of this, and the remainder is unexplained. Clone size and the V and J calls come from that table; the DNA yielded D and trimming. The sample yields 110,000 to 150,000 clones; around four fifths were counted once. The ten top clones hold approximately 6% of the sample.

Participants in the prospective study were aged 18 to 89 years, lived in approximately 26 United States geographic areas, and enrolled through a virtual design. Cohort assignment in the prospective study relied on participant-reported clinical history from a screening survey and a study questionnaire. Recovered participants in ImmuneRACE Cohort 3 were defined as having two consecutive negative NP/OP PCR tests, clearance from a healthcare professional, or resolution of symptoms. In the prospective study, mobile phlebotomists collected whole blood, serum and a nasopharyngeal or oropharyngeal swab from each participant. Additional blood draws and questionnaires over a 2-month period could optionally be provided by prospective study participants. Before DNA extraction, blood samples from the prospective study were shipped at room temperature or frozen. According to the germline V gene (reference sequence), CDR1 reads MNHEY and CDR2 reads SMNVEV. Trimmed from V: 3 bases; trimmed from J: 0 bases; junction bases lacking a gene match: 8. Taken from cysteine to phenylalanine, the CDR3 has 17 residues. CDR3 DNA is the only sequence kept; it has 51 bases, read in frame from the first base.

The receptor chain draws on TRBV27 and TRBJ1-2; the central 9 bases match TRBD1. The sequence derives from a woman aged 45-60 years who had recovered from COVID-19. Input material: PBMCs or T cells enriched from blood (not recorded which). In nucleotide form, the sequence is TGTGCCAGCAGTTTGGCGGGACAGGGTAGGGCTAACTATGGCTACACCTTC. Its amino acids are CASSLAGQGRANYGYTF.